Following are 30 T cell receptor beta chains from one sample sequenced in a study of cytomegalovirus exposure and HLA in healthy donors. With 60 Vbeta and 13 Jbeta primers, the PCR was carried out. Using immunoSEQ multiplex PCR, the repertoire was profiled, and TCRdb retains in-frame clones only, with some absent. In the table there are some 200,000 clones, roughly 80% of which are singletons. Sequencing was done on a sample of PBMCs. The source of these receptors is a girl aged 10 to 17 in good health and CMV-seronegative.

This chain links TRBV19 with TRBJ1-2; D gene unclear. The CDR3 covers 17 residues. Between the trimmed V and J ends, which lost 1 base and 5 bases, there was a span of 20 bases. CDR1 and CDR2 (germline): LNHDA, SQIVND (reference sequence). Written as DNA, the CDR3 is TGTGCCAGTAGTATAGGACCCTCCGCAGGCAATGGATATGGCTACACCTTC. This gives the protein CASSIGPSAGNGYGYTF.

V and J are TRBV6-6 and TRBJ1-2; TRBD1 is a possible D gene (5 bases). The length of the CDR3 is 13 residues. The V end was cut by 6 bases, the J end by 3 bases, with 11 bases between. CDR1 is MNHNY and CDR2 is SVGAGI in the germline V gene (reference sequence). This CDR3 is CASRQTAHYGYTF. The CDR3 DNA sequence: TGTGCCAGCAGACAGACAGCACACTATGGCTACACCTTC.

The chain has TRBV19 and TRBJ1-2; D not resolved. In germline, CDR1 is LNHDA, CDR2 SQIVND (reference sequence). Trimming pared 3 bases from V and 6 bases from J, leaving 23 bases between. The CDR3 consists of 17 residues. The CDR3 DNA is TGTGCCAGTAGTATTTCTGCCGGAGGCTCTAACCCCGATGGCTACACCTTC. The encoded protein is CASSISAGGSNPDGYTF.

The chain links TRBV5-1 to TRBJ2-7; D may be TRBD1 (5 bases). CDR1 and CDR2 (germline): SGHRS, YFSETQ. Trimming took off 1 base at V and 4 bases at J, with 15 bases between the two ends. This CDR3 has 15 amino acids. The CDR3 region has the DNA TGCGCCAGCAGCTTGCTTTCAGGGATAGGTTACGAGCAGTACTTC. Protein sequence: CASSLLSGIGYEQYF.

This clone has just one count. This chain uses TRBV19 with TRBJ1-1; D gene unclear. There are 11 residues in the CDR3. Trimming removed 5 bases at V and 5 bases at J, with 6 bases between. The germline V gene has CDR1 LNHDA and CDR2 SQIVND (reference sequence). CDR3 in amino acids: CASSSYTEAFF. CDR3 sequence (DNA): TGTGCCAGTAGTTCCTATACTGAAGCTTTCTTT.

The gene calls are TRBV11-2 and TRBJ2-5; perhaps TRBD2 as D (5 bases). V was shortened by 0 bases and J by 14 bases, with 19 bases between the two germline ends. The V gene's germline CDR1 is SGHAT and CDR2 FQNNGV. CDR3 length equals 14 residues. Here the CDR3 DNA reads TGTGCCAGCAGCTTAGATTTAGGCCTAGCCGTTAGATACTTC. As protein: CASSLDLGLAVRYF.

V gene TRBV28 combines with J gene TRBJ2-7; D is perhaps TRBD2 (5 bases). The germline CDR1 and CDR2 sequences are MDHEN and SYDVKM. The CDR3 has 16 amino acids. V lost 1 base and J lost 3, with 16 bases in between. DNA of the CDR3: TGTGCCAGCAGTTTATTGGCCAGCGGAGACCTCTACGAGCAGTACTTC. Residues: CASSLLASGDLYEQYF.

The chain carries TRBV30 and TRBJ1-5; a weak D match, TRBD1 (6 bases). The length of the CDR3 is 18 residues. Germline V gives CDR1 GTSNPN, CDR2 SVGIG (reference sequence). V dropped 2 bases and J dropped 1 base, with 21 bases sitting between them. CDR3 coding DNA: TGTGCCTGGAGTCGGCGGGGGCAAGGTGGTGGAAGCAATCAGCCCCAGCATTTT. It yields the protein CAWSRRGQGGGSNQPQHF.

The rearrangement joins TRBV6-5 to TRBJ2-7, with D hard to call. Germline lookup yields CDR1 MNHEY and CDR2 SVGAGI. CDR3 length: 13 amino acids. Trimming took off 0 bases at V and 5 bases at J, with 8 bases between the two ends. The CDR3 here is CASSYSKRDEQYF. The DNA of the CDR3 is TGTGCCAGCAGTTACTCGAAACGGGACGAGCAGTACTTC.

J is TRBJ2-2 and V is TRBV28; 10 bases map to TRBD1. CDR3 length: 16 amino acids. Germline trimming cut 3 bases from V and 2 bases from J; bases unmatched to any gene: 3. Germline V gene lookup returns CDR1 MDHEN and CDR2 SYDVKM. This CDR3 is CASSLWDRGNTGELFF. DNA for the CDR3: TGTGCCAGCAGTTTGTGGGACAGGGGCAACACCGGGGAGCTGTTTTTT.

The rearrangement uses TRBV7-8 and TRBJ1-6; D is undetermined. CDR1 and CDR2 (germline): SGHVS, FQNEAQ. There are 14 residues in the CDR3. The germline V and J ends were trimmed by 1 base and 10 bases, with 11 bases remaining between them. The CDR3 DNA reads TGTGCCAGCAGCTTAGGAACAGCGGTCTCACCCCTCCACTTT. This translates into CASSLGTAVSPLHF.

The V and J genes are TRBV7-3 and TRBJ2-3; D may be TRBD2 (6 bases). The CDR3 covers 12 residues. V lost 5 bases to trimming and J lost 8 bases, with 11 bases between them. Germline V lookup: CDR1 SGHTA, CDR2 FQGTGA. CDR3 nucleotide sequence: TGTGCCAGCAGCGGGGGGTCGGGTACGCAGTATTTT. This sequence encodes CASSGGSGTQYF. The whole variable domain, filled in from reference TRBV7-3 and TRBJ2-3, reads GAGVSQTPSNKVTEKGKYVELRCDPISGHTALYWYRQSLGQGPEFLIYFQGTGAADDSGLPNDRFFAVRPEGSVSTLKIQRTERGDSAVYLCASSGGSGTQYFGPGTRLTVL.

The chain recombines TRBV18 with TRBJ1-1; TRBD1 is a possible D gene (5 bases). V lost 2 bases and J 0 bases, leaving 16 bases between the germline ends. This CDR3 has 17 amino acids. Germline CDR1 reads KGHSH; CDR2 reads LQKENI. The CDR3 reads CASSPSSGQIMNTEAFF. The CDR3 bases are TGTGCCAGCTCACCATCGTCAGGGCAAATCATGAACACTGAAGCTTTCTTT.

This chain uses TRBV28 with TRBJ1-2; D is undetermined. V lost 4 bases and J lost 8, with 17 bases in between. The CDR3 totals 14 residues. Per the germline V gene, CDR1 is MDHEN and CDR2 is SYDVKM. DNA for the CDR3: TGTGCCAGCAGTTGGGCCAAGGCCCTCATCGGCTACACCTTC. Protein: CASSWAKALIGYTF.

The rearrangement joins TRBV4-1 to TRBJ2-7; D is unresolved. V lost 4 bases and J 5 bases, leaving 18 bases between the germline ends. The CDR3 is 15 residues long. The germline CDR1 and CDR2 sequences are MGHRA and YSYEKL. The DNA of the CDR3 is TGCGCCAGCAGCCGGCAGGATACATGGGCCCACGAGCAGTACTTC. The encoded protein is CASSRQDTWAHEQYF.

This clone appeared once. This chain joins TRBV9 and TRBJ1-1, with TRBD1 matching over 7 bases. Germline trimming cut 3 bases from V and 7 bases from J; bases unmatched to any gene: 9. Looked up from germline, CDR1 is SGDLS and CDR2 is YYNGEE. The CDR3 spans 14 residues. The CDR3 spells CASSAYTGEDEAFF. CDR3 DNA sequence: TGTGCCAGCAGCGCCTACACAGGGGAGGATGAAGCTTTCTTT.

The gene calls are TRBV28 and TRBJ1-4; no definite D call. CDR3 length: 15 amino acids. V was pared by 3 bases and J by 7 bases, with 15 bases between. The germline gives CDR1 MDHEN, CDR2 SYDVKM. The CDR3 reads CASSFPAGYREKLFF. The CDR3, as DNA: TGTGCCAGCAGTTTTCCGGCAGGATATCGTGAAAAACTGTTTTTT.

This chain links TRBV19 with TRBJ1-5; maybe TRBD1 (5 bases). The V and J ends lost 7 bases and 3 bases respectively, with 10 bases between them. Germline-derived CDR1 and CDR2 are LNHDA and SQIVND (reference sequence). This CDR3 is 13 amino acids long. The chain's CDR3 is CASTRQINQPQHF. CDR3 bases: TGTGCCAGTACCCGACAGATCAATCAGCCCCAGCATTTT.

The V gene is TRBV6-5, the J gene TRBJ1-1; maybe TRBD1 (6 bases). V lost 2 bases and J lost 7, with 17 bases in between. The CDR3 covers 15 residues. Germline lookup yields CDR1 MNHEY and CDR2 SVGAGI. DNA for the CDR3: TGTGCCAGCAGTTACACCAATGCAGGACAGCTTGAAGCTTTCTTT. It yields the protein CASSYTNAGQLEAFF.

The chain recombines TRBV13 with TRBJ2-7, with TRBD2 matching over 11 bases. Losses at the gene ends were 4 bases for V and 4 bases for J; bases not matched to a gene: 3. Germline V gene lookup returns CDR1 PRHDT and CDR2 FYEKMQ (reference sequence). The CDR3 covers 14 residues. DNA of the CDR3: TGTGCCAGCAGCTCGGGACTAGCGGATTACGAGCAGTACTTC. It is translated as CASSSGLADYEQYF.

J is TRBJ1-3 and V is TRBV5-8; TRBD1 is a possible D gene (5 bases). This CDR3 is 17 amino acids long. V gave up 4 bases and J gave up 0 bases, with 17 bases separating them. Looked up from germline, CDR1 is SGHTS and CDR2 is YDEGEE. The CDR3 coding sequence is TGTGCCAGCAGCCCTAGGGGTAAAACACTCTCTGGAAACACCATATATTTT. It is translated as CASSPRGKTLSGNTIYF.

V usage is TRBV5-4 and J usage is TRBJ2-3, with D unclear. This CDR3 spans 13 amino acids. CDR1 SGHNT and CDR2 YYREEE come from the germline V gene (reference sequence). The CDR3 spells CAVNQANTDTQYF. Written as DNA, the CDR3 is TGTGCGGTAAATCAAGCCAACACAGATACGCAGTATTTT.

There are a few counts of this clone. DNA for the CDR3: TGCAGCGTTGTAGGTGCGGGTATCTATGAGCAGTTCTTC. Amino acid sequence: CSVVGAGIYEQFF. The rearrangement uses TRBV29-1 and TRBJ2-1; perhaps TRBD2 as D (5 bases). V lost 4 bases and J 8 bases, leaving 15 bases between the germline ends. This CDR3 is built from 13 residues. CDR1 is SQVTM and CDR2 is ANQGSEA in the germline V gene.

The chain couples TRBV7-9 to TRBJ1-3; 9 bases map to TRBD1. Trimming at V came to 8 bases and at J to 2 bases, leaving 4 bases not matched to a gene. The CDR3 is 14 residues long. Looked up from germline, CDR1 is SEHNR and CDR2 is FQNEAQ (reference sequence). The CDR3 reads CASGTGYTGNTIYF. In DNA form, the CDR3 reads TGTGCCAGCGGGACAGGGTATACTGGAAACACCATATATTTT.

The V call is TRBV5-1, the J call TRBJ2-2; 9 bases match TRBD2. Trimming at V came to 1 base and at J to 4 bases, leaving 5 bases not matched to a gene. The CDR3 runs to 16 residues. Germline V lookup: CDR1 SGHRS, CDR2 YFSETQ. The CDR3 DNA reads TGCGCCAGCAGCTTGATTAGCGGGAGTAGCACCGGGGAGCTGTTTTTT. This sequence encodes CASSLISGSSTGELFF.

The V call is TRBV10-3, the J call TRBJ1-2; 7 bases agree with TRBD1. The CDR3 runs to 13 residues. The germline gives CDR1 ENHRY, CDR2 SYGVKD. Trimming at V came to 4 bases and at J to 3 bases, leaving 2 bases not matched to a gene. The DNA of the CDR3 is TGTGCCATCAGTGCCGGGACAGACTATGGCTACACCTTC. It yields the protein CAISAGTDYGYTF.

The CDR3 sequence is CASSLDSLQEQYF. In nucleotides, the CDR3 is TGTGCCAGCAGCCTCGATAGCCTTCAGGAGCAGTACTTC. The chain uses TRBV6-5 and TRBJ2-7; D is unclear. Trimming cost V 6 bases and J 7 bases, with 16 bases left between them. This CDR3 has 13 amino acids. The V gene's germline CDR1 is MNHEY and CDR2 SVGAGI.

The chain couples TRBV28 to TRBJ1-2, with D hard to call. The CDR3 loop spans 13 amino acids. The germline gives CDR1 MDHEN, CDR2 SYDVKM. The germline V and J ends were trimmed by 6 bases and 0 bases, with 8 bases remaining between them. CDR3 sequence: CASSWPTNYGYTF. The DNA for the CDR3 is TGTGCCAGCAGCTGGCCCACTAACTATGGCTACACCTTC.

The chain has TRBV11-1 and TRBJ1-2; D unclear. Trimming removed 6 bases from V and 3 bases from J, with 8 bases in between. The CDR3 loop spans 12 amino acids. The germline V gene has CDR1 SGHAT and CDR2 FQDESV (reference sequence). CDR3 region: CASSNLHYGYTF. CDR3 in DNA: TGTGCCAGCAGTAATCTCCACTATGGCTACACCTTC. The variable domain in full, with the rest retrieved from reference TRBV11-1 and TRBJ1-2, is EAEVAQSPRYKITEKSQAVAFWCDPISGHATLYWYRQILGQGPELLVQFQDESVVDDSQLPKDRFSAERLKGVDSTLKIQPAELGDSAMYLCASSNLHYGYTFGSGTRLTVV.

This clone was seen only a few times. The genes are TRBV4-1 and TRBJ1-1; D not certain. V gave up 1 base and J gave up 0 bases, with 6 bases separating them. Germline-derived CDR1 and CDR2 are MGHRA and YSYEKL. This CDR3 has 14 residues. The DNA of the CDR3 is TGCGCCAGCAGCCAAGGAGTGATGAACACTGAAGCTTTCTTT. The encoded protein is CASSQGVMNTEAFF.